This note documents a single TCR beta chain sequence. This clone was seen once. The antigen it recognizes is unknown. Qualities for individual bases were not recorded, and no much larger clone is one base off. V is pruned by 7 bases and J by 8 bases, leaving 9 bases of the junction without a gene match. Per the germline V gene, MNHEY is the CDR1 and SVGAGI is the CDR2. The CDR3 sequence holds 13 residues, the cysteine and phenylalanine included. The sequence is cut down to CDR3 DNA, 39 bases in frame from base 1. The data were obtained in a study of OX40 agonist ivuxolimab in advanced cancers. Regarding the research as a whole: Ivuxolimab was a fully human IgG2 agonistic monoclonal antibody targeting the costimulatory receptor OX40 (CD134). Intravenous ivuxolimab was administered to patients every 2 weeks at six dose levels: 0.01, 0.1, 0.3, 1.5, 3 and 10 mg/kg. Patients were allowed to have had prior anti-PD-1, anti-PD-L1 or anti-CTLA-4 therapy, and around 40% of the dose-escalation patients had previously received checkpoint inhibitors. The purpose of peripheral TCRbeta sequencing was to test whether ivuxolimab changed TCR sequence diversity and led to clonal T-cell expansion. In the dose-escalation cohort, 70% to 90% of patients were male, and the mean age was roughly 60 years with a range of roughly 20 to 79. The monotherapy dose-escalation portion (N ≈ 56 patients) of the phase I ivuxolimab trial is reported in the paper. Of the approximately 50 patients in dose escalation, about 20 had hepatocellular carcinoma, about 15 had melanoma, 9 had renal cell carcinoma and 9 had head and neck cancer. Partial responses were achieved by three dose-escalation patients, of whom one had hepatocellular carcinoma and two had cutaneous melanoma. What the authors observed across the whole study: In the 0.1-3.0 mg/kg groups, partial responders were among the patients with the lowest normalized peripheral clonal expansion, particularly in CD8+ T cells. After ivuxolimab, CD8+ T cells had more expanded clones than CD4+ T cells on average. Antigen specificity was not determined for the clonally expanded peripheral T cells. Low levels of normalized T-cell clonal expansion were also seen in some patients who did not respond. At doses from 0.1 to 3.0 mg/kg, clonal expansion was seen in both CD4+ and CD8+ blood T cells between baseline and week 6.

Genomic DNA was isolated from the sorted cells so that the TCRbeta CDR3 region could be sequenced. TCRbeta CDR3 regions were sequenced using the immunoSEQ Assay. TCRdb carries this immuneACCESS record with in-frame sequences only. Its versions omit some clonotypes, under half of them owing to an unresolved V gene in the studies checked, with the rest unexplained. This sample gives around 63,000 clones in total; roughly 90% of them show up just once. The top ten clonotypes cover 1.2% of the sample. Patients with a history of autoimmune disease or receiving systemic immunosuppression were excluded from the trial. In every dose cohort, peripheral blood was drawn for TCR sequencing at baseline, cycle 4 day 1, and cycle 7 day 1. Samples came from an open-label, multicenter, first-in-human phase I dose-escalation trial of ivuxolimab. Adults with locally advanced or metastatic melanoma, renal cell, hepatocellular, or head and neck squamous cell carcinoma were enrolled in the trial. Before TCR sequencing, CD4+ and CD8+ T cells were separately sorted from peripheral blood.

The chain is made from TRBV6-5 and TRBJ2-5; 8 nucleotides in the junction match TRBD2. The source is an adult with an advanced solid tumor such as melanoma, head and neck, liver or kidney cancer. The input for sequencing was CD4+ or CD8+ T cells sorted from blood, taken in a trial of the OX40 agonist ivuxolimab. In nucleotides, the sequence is TGTGCCAGCACGGCCAGCGGGAGACGTACCCAGTACTTC. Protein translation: CASTASGRRTQYF.